What follows are 10 T cell receptor beta chains derived from one specimen sequenced in a study of blood T cell repertoires in COVID-19. The method was immunoSEQ multiplex PCR; TCRdb's version includes in-frame clones alone and lacks a portion of them. The sample lists 90,000 to 150,000 clones; around 82% were seen once. The material sequenced was peripheral blood. The receptors shown here come from a human donor in a cohort sampled during active COVID-19.

The chain combines TRBV4-2 with TRBJ2-6, with D possibly matching TRBD2 (5 bases). V lost 1 base and J lost 0, with 10 bases in between. Germline V gene lookup returns CDR1 LGHNA and CDR2 YNFKEQ. The CDR3 contains 17 residues. CDR3 protein: CASSQGYGDSGANVLTF. The CDR3 nucleotides are TGTGCCAGCAGCCAAGGATACGGGGACTCTGGGGCCAACGTCCTGACTTTC.

CDR3 nucleotides: TGCGCCAGCAGCCCGGGACTAGCGGGGGAGTCGCAGTATTTT. This codes for CASSPGLAGESQYF. The J gene is TRBJ2-3, the V gene TRBV5-1; 14 bases are shared with TRBD2. The germline gives CDR1 SGHRS, CDR2 YFSETQ. With 4 bases clipped from V and 10 bases from J, the junction kept 5 bases outside the gene matches. This CDR3 is 14 amino acids long.

This clone has only a few counts. This chain links TRBV5-1 with TRBJ2-2; 8 bases line up with TRBD1. Germline CDR1 and CDR2: SGHRS and YFSETQ. The CDR3 extends over 17 amino acids. After removal of 0 bases from V and 4 bases from J, the junction contained 8 bases not matched to a gene. Written as DNA, the CDR3 is TGCGCCAGCAGCTTGGCGACAGGGGAGGTGGGCACCGGGGAGCTGTTTTTT. It translates to CASSLATGEVGTGELFF.

The chain couples TRBV6-1 to TRBJ1-4; 7 bases align to TRBD1. Germline CDR1 is MNHNS and CDR2 is SASEGT. With 3 bases clipped from V and 13 bases from J, the junction kept 2 bases outside the gene matches. CDR3 length: 11 residues. The CDR3 DNA reads as TGTGCCAGCAGTGAGTGGACAGGACTGTTTTTT. Translation gives CASSEWTGLFF.

CDR3 sequence (DNA): TGTGCCAGCAGCCCGGGACTAGCGGGGGAACCACCTGGAAATGAGCAGTTCTTC. This translates into CASSPGLAGEPPGNEQFF. The chain joins TRBV3-1 (or the pseudogene TRBV3-2) to TRBJ2-1; 14 nucleotides match TRBD2. This CDR3 contains 18 residues. Per the germline V gene, CDR1 is LGHDT and CDR2 is YNNKEL (reference sequence). V dropped 4 bases and J dropped 7; count of bases not matched to a gene: 12.

This clone was found a few times. The rearrangement joins TRBV5-4 to TRBJ2-2; 10 bases fit TRBD2. Germline CDR1 reads SGHNT; CDR2 reads YYREEE (reference sequence). The CDR3 has 15 residues. Germline trimming cut 4 bases from V and 4 bases from J; bases unmatched to any gene: 4. CDR3 sequence reads: CASSTPSGGTGELFF. The CDR3 bases are TGTGCCAGCAGCACCCCTAGCGGGGGCACCGGGGAGCTGTTTTTT.

The V and J genes are TRBV2 and TRBJ2-6; TRBD1 matches 8 bases. Per germline, CDR1 SNHLY and CDR2 FYNNEI. The CDR3 has 17 amino acids. With V trimmed by 8 bases and J by 0 bases, 9 bases remained unmatched. The CDR3 bases are TGTGCCAGCCGCCCGACAGGGGCCAGCTCTGGGGCCAACGTCCTGACTTTC. Translated: CASRPTGASSGANVLTF. The full variable domain, with the rest looked up from reference TRBV2 and TRBJ2-6, is EPEVTQTPSHQVTQMGQEVILRCVPISNHLYFYWYRQILGQKVEFLVSFYNNEISEKSEIFDDQFSVERPDGSNFTLKIRSTKLEDSAMYFCASRPTGASSGANVLTFGAGSRLTVL.

V usage is TRBV7-9 and J usage is TRBJ1-2; D uncertain. The CDR3 has 12 residues. V gave up 7 bases and J gave up 6 bases, with 12 bases separating them. The V gene's germline CDR1 is SEHNR and CDR2 FQNEAQ (reference sequence). CDR3 bases: TGTGCCAGCAACTATGAAAAAGATGGCTACACCTTC. Its protein is CASNYEKDGYTF.

The chain couples TRBV10-1 to TRBJ1-6, with D possibly being TRBD1 (6 bases). Germline CDR1 and CDR2: WNHNN and SYGVQD (reference sequence). The CDR3 loop spans 14 amino acids. Trimming shortened V by 0 bases and J by 10 bases, and 10 bases separated the two germline ends. The CDR3 bases are TGCGCCAGCAGTGAGTCGAAGACAGGATCACCCCTCCACTTT. Its translation is CASSESKTGSPLHF.

The chain combines TRBV6-5 with TRBJ2-6; no definite D call. Trimming removed 6 bases from V and 0 bases from J, with 6 bases in between. The CDR3 spans 14 residues. Germline V lookup: CDR1 MNHEY, CDR2 SVGAGI. CDR3 protein: CASSAISGANVLTF. In DNA, the CDR3 is TGTGCCAGCAGCGCGATCTCTGGGGCCAACGTCCTGACTTTC.